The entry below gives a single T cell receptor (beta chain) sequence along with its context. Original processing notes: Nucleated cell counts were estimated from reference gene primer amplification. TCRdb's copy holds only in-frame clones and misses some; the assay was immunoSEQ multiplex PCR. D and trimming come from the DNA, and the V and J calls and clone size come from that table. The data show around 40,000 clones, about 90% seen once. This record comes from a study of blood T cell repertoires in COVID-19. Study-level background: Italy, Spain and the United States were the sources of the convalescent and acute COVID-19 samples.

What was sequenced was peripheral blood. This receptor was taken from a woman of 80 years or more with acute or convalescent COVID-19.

The CDR3 is CAWSPRVTIDTEAFF. The CDR3 DNA follows: TGTGCCTGGAGTCCCAGGGTAACTATAGACACTGAAGCTTTCTTT. The rearrangement links TRBV30 to TRBJ1-1, with D maybe TRBD1 (5 bases). Germline V CDR1 and CDR2: GTSNPN, SVGIG (reference sequence). CDR3 length equals 15 residues. Trimming pared 2 bases from V and 3 bases from J, leaving 16 bases between.